Presented here are 30 T cell receptor beta chains from one specimen sequenced in a study of early T cells in non-severe SARS-CoV-2 infection. MiXCR was run by TCRdb on the 5' RACE reads, yielding one entry per CDR3 protein. The sample carries 43,000 or so distinct CDR3 sequences, roughly 4% recorded once. Sequencing was done on a sample of whole blood. The source of these receptors is an adult who was a healthcare worker with PCR-confirmed SARS-CoV-2 infection or an uninfected control (not recorded which).

In the case of this clonotype: It may be a read error: a sequence one base away is much more abundant. J is TRBJ2-1 and V is TRBV11-2, with 8 nucleotides matching TRBD2. In germline, CDR1 is SGHAT, CDR2 FQNNGV. The CDR3 spans 15 residues. The CDR3 nucleotides read TGTGCCAGCAGCGCCTTTGAGCGGGGGCACAATGAGCAGTCCTTC. Translation gives CASSAFERGHNEQSF.

This clonotype was seen repeatedly, ten times or more. The rearrangement links TRBV29-1 to TRBJ1-1, with D hard to call. V lost 3 bases and J lost 0, with 8 bases in between. CDR1 SQVTM and CDR2 ANQGSEA come from the germline V gene. The CDR3 runs 13 residues. The CDR3 reads CSVDIGVNTEAFF. Here the CDR3 DNA reads TGCAGCGTTGATATCGGGGTGAACACTGAAGCTTTCTTT. The whole variable domain, filled in from reference TRBV29-1 and TRBJ1-1, reads SAVISQKPSRDICQRGTSLTIQCQVDSQVTMMFWYRQQPGQSLTLIATANQGSEATYESGFVIDKFPISRPNLTFSTLTVSNMSPEDSSIYLCSVDIGVNTEAFFGQGTRLTVV.

The rearrangement joins TRBV6-1 to TRBJ2-7, with D possibly being TRBD2 (5 bases). Trimming removed 8 bases from V and 3 bases from J, with 14 bases in between. The CDR3 length is 13 residues. The germline gives CDR1 MNHNS, CDR2 SASEGT. The CDR3 here is CASQDSFYYEQYF. The CDR3, as DNA: TGTGCCAGCCAGGACTCTTTTTACTACGAGCAGTACTTC.

This clonotype was counted many times. CDR3 sequence: CASSLGGLDSPLHF. CDR3 coding DNA: TGTGCCAGCAGCCTTGGGGGGCTCGATTCACCCCTCCACTTT. The J gene is TRBJ1-6, the V gene TRBV7-9, with TRBD1 as a possible D gene (6 bases). Germline V gives CDR1 SEHNR, CDR2 FQNEAQ (reference sequence). V lost 5 bases and J lost 8, with 13 bases in between. The CDR3 extends over 14 amino acids.

This clonotype was seen repeatedly, ten times or more. CDR3 sequence reads: CAISESTGLTNSPLHF. The CDR3 nucleotides read TGTGCCATCAGTGAGTCGACAGGGCTGACCAATTCACCCCTCCACTTT. The J gene is TRBJ1-6, the V gene TRBV10-3; 7 bases map to TRBD1. Trimming removed 0 bases from V and 7 bases from J; junction bases left unmatched: 6. The CDR3 has 16 amino acids. Germline CDR1 ENHRY, CDR2 SYGVKD.

This clonotype has a single count. The genes are TRBV11-2 and TRBJ1-3; D may be TRBD1 (5 bases). Deletions cut 6 bases from V and 0 bases from J, with 9 bases between. Germline lookup yields CDR1 SGHAT and CDR2 FQNNGV. CDR3 length equals 14 residues. The CDR3 reads CASRGTFSGNTIYF. CDR3 DNA sequence: TGTGCCAGCAGAGGGACTTTCTCTGGAAACACCATATATTTT.

This chain connects TRBV7-6 to TRBJ2-3, with 8 bases that match TRBD1. The CDR3 is made up of 17 amino acids. With V trimmed by 5 bases and J by 3 bases, 13 bases remained unmatched. Germline V gives CDR1 SGHVS, CDR2 FNYEAQ. CDR3 sequence: CASSLNQGAYKTDTQYF. The CDR3 region has the DNA TGTGCCAGCAGCCTAAACCAGGGGGCGTATAAAACAGATACGCAGTATTTT.

This clonotype was seen ten or more times. This chain connects TRBV11-2 to TRBJ2-7; weak D call: TRBD1 (6 bases). Germline V gene sequence: CDR1 SGHAT, CDR2 FQNNGV. The CDR3 totals 17 residues. The ends were cut back, 3 bases at V and 1 base at J, with 19 bases in the middle. The CDR3 spells CASSFLPTGPSSYEQYF. The DNA for the CDR3 is TGTGCCAGCAGCTTTCTCCCGACAGGACCTTCTTCCTACGAGCAGTACTTC.

In its sample, this clonotype was seen many times. Germline is not matched at one junction end, which may reflect a read error. The chain carries TRBV7-7 and TRBJ2-7; 8 bases are a match to TRBD1. Germline V gene lookup returns CDR1 SSHAT and CDR2 FNYEAQ (reference sequence). The CDR3 is made up of 15 amino acids. The CDR3 spells CASSRGQGETYEQYF. CDR3 DNA sequence: TGTGCTAGCAGCCGAGGACAGGGAGAAACCTACGAGCAGTACTTC. The complete variable domain, with remaining parts taken from reference TRBV7-7 and TRBJ2-7, reads GAGVSQSPRYKVTKRGQDVTLRCDPISSHATLYWYQQALGQGPEFLTYFNYEAQPDKSGLPSDRFSAERPEGSISTLTIQRTEQRDSAMYRCASSRGQGETYEQYFGPGTRLTVT.

The chain links TRBV7-9 to TRBJ2-7, with D perhaps TRBD1 or TRBD2 (5 bases each). CDR3 length: 15 residues. Germline CDR1 SEHNR, CDR2 FQNEAQ (reference sequence). The germline V and J ends were trimmed by 4 bases and 4 bases, with 17 bases remaining between them. CDR3 region: CASSSSGAKGYEQYF. The DNA of the CDR3 is TGTGCCAGCAGCTCCTCCGGGGCCAAGGGATACGAGCAGTACTTC.

This clonotype was seen many times. The chain couples TRBV6-6 to TRBJ1-5; 7 nucleotides line up with TRBD1. The CDR3 has 15 residues. The V segment lost 4 bases and the J segment 3 bases; nucleotides outside the gene matches: 6. Germline V gene lookup returns CDR1 MNHNY and CDR2 SVGAGI (reference sequence). The CDR3 DNA follows: TGTGCCAGCAGTTTAAGGGACAGCTACAATCAGCCCCAGCATTTT. Protein sequence: CASSLRDSYNQPQHF.

This clonotype showed up many times. Here the CDR3 reads CAWSTLAGYEQYF. The CDR3 DNA reads TGTGCCTGGAGTACTTTAGCGGGGTACGAGCAGTACTTC. The gene calls are TRBV30 and TRBJ2-7, with 8 bases aligning to TRBD2. The CDR3 has 13 residues. CDR1 is GTSNPN, CDR2 SVGIG, per germline (reference sequence). The junction had 4 bases not matched to a gene; V was cut back by 2 bases and J by 4 bases.

This clonotype turned up a few times. The rearrangement links TRBV19 to TRBJ2-1; D is unresolved. With 1 base removed from V and 8 bases from J, the gap between germline ends came to 15 bases. This CDR3 region has 15 residues. The germline CDR1 and CDR2 sequences are LNHDA and SQIVND (reference sequence). The CDR3 sequence: CASSIVILPTDEQFF. DNA of the CDR3: TGTGCCAGTAGTATAGTTATCCTACCCACCGATGAGCAGTTCTTC.

This clonotype has ten or more counts. The chain has TRBV19 and TRBJ2-3; D call uncertain. Germline assignment: CDR1 LNHDA and CDR2 SQIVND (reference sequence). Trimming shortened V by 2 bases and J by 0 bases, and 6 bases separated the two germline ends. The CDR3 length is 14 residues. In nucleotides, the CDR3 is TGTGCCAGTAGTATAACGGCTAGCACAGATACGCAGTATTTT. Protein sequence: CASSITASTDTQYF.

Many counts were recorded for this clonotype. V usage is TRBV3-1 and J usage is TRBJ2-5; the D is unclear. From germline, CDR1 is LGHDT and CDR2 YNNKEL (reference sequence). The CDR3 is 12 amino acids. Deletions cut 5 bases from V and 4 bases from J, with 8 bases between. The CDR3 coding sequence is TGTGCCAGCAGCGCCCTAGGAGAGACCCAGTACTTC. The encoded protein is CASSALGETQYF.

This clonotype was found many times. This sequence joins TRBV30 and TRBJ2-1, with 10 positions matching TRBD1. Trimming took 3 bases from V and 9 from J; bases not matched to a gene: 5. There are 13 residues in the CDR3. CDR1 is GTSNPN and CDR2 is SVGIG in the germline V gene (reference sequence). DNA for the CDR3: TGTGCCTGGAGGGACAGGGGGTATAGTGAGCAGTTCTTC. It specifies CAWRDRGYSEQFF.

This clonotype showed up many times. The gene calls are TRBV7-3 and TRBJ2-2; possible D gene TRBD1, 6 bases. CDR3 length: 17 amino acids. The germline V gene encodes CDR1 SGHTA and CDR2 FQGTGA. V lost 1 base, J lost 8 bases, and 20 bases lay in between. The CDR3 DNA follows: TGTGCCAGCAGCTTAATGGTTGTCAGGGGTCAAGCTGGGGAGCTGTTTTTT. Amino acid sequence: CASSLMVVRGQAGELFF.

In its sample, this clonotype was seen a few times. This chain connects TRBV6-2 or TRBV6-3 to TRBJ2-3; TRBD1 aligns across 7 bases. After removal of 5 bases from V and 2 bases from J, the junction contained 13 bases not matched to a gene. CDR1 is MNHEY, CDR2 SVGEGT, per germline. The CDR3 has 17 residues. As DNA, the CDR3 is TGTGCCAGCAGTAATGATTACGGGGACAGTACCACAGATACGCAGTATTTT. This translates into CASSNDYGDSTTDTQYF.

With respect to this clonotype: A much larger clone is a single base away; this may be a read error. This rearrangement joins TRBV18 to TRBJ2-1; D is possibly TRBD1 (5 bases). The germline V and J ends were trimmed by 5 bases and 8 bases, with 19 bases remaining between them. Looked up from germline, CDR1 is KGHSH and CDR2 is LQKENI. CDR3 length equals 15 residues. CDR3 sequence reads: CASSSLGQGNDEQFF. In DNA, the CDR3 is TGTGCCAGCTCATCATTGGGGCAGGGCAACGATGAGCAGTTCTTC. Supplemented by reference TRBV18 and TRBJ2-1, the full variable domain reads NAGVMQNPRHLVRRRGQEARLRCSPMKGHSHVYWYRQLPEEGLKFMVYLQKENIIDESGMPKERFSAEFPKEGPSILRIQQVVRGDSAAYFCASSSLGQGNDEQFFGPGTRLTVL.

This clonotype was counted many times. This chain uses TRBV6-2 or TRBV6-3 with TRBJ2-3; D might be TRBD2 (5 bases). Trimming took off 6 bases at V and 0 bases at J, with 22 bases between the two ends. Germline CDR1 reads MNHEY; CDR2 reads SVGEGT. The CDR3 is 18 amino acids. The CDR3 DNA reads as TGTGCCAGCAGCTCTCCCGGGGTGTGGCGGTCTAGCACAGATACGCAGTATTTT. Its translation: CASSSPGVWRSSTDTQYF.

In its sample, this clonotype was seen many times. The chain recombines TRBV18 with TRBJ2-7; D is unclear. The CDR3 runs 13 residues. Trimming shortened V by 3 bases and J by 3 bases, and 9 bases separated the two germline ends. Germline assignment: CDR1 KGHSH and CDR2 LQKENI. CDR3 nucleotide sequence: TGTGCCAGCTCACCGTTAAAGGGCTACGAGCAGTACTTC. Translated, it gives CASSPLKGYEQYF.

This clonotype was counted ten times or more. J is TRBJ1-1 and V is TRBV18; unclear D gene. Germline values: CDR1 KGHSH, CDR2 LQKENI. The ends were cut back, 5 bases at V and 1 base at J, with 8 bases in the middle. CDR3 length: 13 residues. CDR3 amino acids: CASSVDSNTEAFF. In nucleotides, the CDR3 is TGTGCCAGCTCAGTTGATTCGAACACTGAAGCTTTCTTT.

This clonotype has ten or more counts. J is TRBJ1-4 and V is TRBV5-5, with D maybe TRBD1 (5 bases). The CDR3 is 12 amino acids. V lost 5 bases, J lost 4 bases, and 6 bases lay in between. Germline loops: CDR1 SGHKS, CDR2 YYEKEE (reference sequence). In DNA, the CDR3 is TGTGCCAGCAGGGGGGATAATGAAAAACTGTTTTTT. It encodes CASRGDNEKLFF.

This clonotype was detected only a few times. This chain connects TRBV3-2 to TRBJ1-3; the table's D call of TRBD1 was not tested on the DNA. TRBV3-2 represents a pseudogene. This CDR3 spans 16 amino acids. This chain's CDR3 is CASSQGWGSGGNTIYF. The CDR3 DNA reads TGTGCCAGCAGCCAAGGGTGGGGCTCCGGGGGAAACACCATATATTTT.

Only a few counts were recorded for this clonotype. The DNA is left out, because the CDR3 cannot be placed on it with certainty; the CDR3 is given as TCRdb lists it. This chain joins TRBV7-6 and TRBJ1-4; the D call TRBD1 from the table was never checked on the DNA. Looked up from germline, CDR1 is SGHVS and CDR2 is FNYEAQ. Ends included, the CDR3 has 16 residues. The CDR3 sequence is CASLPLTFPLMKNCFF.

This clonotype was detected many times. The chain combines TRBV14 with TRBJ1-2; D not resolved. The CDR3 has 14 amino acids. V was shortened by 1 base and J by 8 bases, with 14 bases between the two germline ends. Looked up from germline, CDR1 is SGHDN and CDR2 is FVKESK. The CDR3 reads CASSQGQAGYGYTF. The DNA of the CDR3 is TGTGCCAGCAGCCAAGGGCAGGCCGGATACGGCTACACCTTC.

This clonotype occurred a few times. V and J are TRBV7-3 and TRBJ2-3; D is tentatively TRBD1 or TRBD2 (5 bases each). The germline V gene has CDR1 SGHTA and CDR2 FQGTGA. Trimming removed 5 bases from V and 2 bases from J, with 11 bases in between. This CDR3 has 14 amino acids. The CDR3 is CASSPGGYTDTQYF. The CDR3 nucleotides are TGTGCCAGCAGCCCTGGGGGTTACACAGATACGCAGTATTTT.

This clonotype was recorded at least ten times. The V call is TRBV19, the J call TRBJ2-7, with a possible D match to TRBD1 (5 bases). This CDR3 region has 14 residues. Germline CDR1 is LNHDA and CDR2 is SQIVND (reference sequence). V lost 9 bases and J 2 bases, leaving 17 bases between the germline ends. CDR3 sequence: CASRPGHETYEQYF. The CDR3 coding sequence is TGTGCCAGCAGACCCGGACACGAGACCTACGAGCAGTACTTC.

This clonotype showed up many times. The V call is TRBV7-3, the J call TRBJ1-3; TRBD1 might be the D (5 bases). This CDR3 is built from 12 residues. Looked up from germline, CDR1 is SGHTA and CDR2 is FQGTGA. With 5 bases removed from V and 11 bases from J, the gap between germline ends came to 13 bases. CDR3 region: CASSQRGTAIYF. In DNA, the CDR3 is TGTGCCAGCAGCCAAAGGGGAACGGCCATATATTTT.

At least ten counts were recorded for this clonotype. The chain couples TRBV11-3 to TRBJ2-3; TRBD2 agrees at 12 bases. The CDR3 is 16 residues long. V lost 4 bases, J lost 4 bases, and 6 bases stayed unmatched. Per the germline V gene, CDR1 is SGHNT and CDR2 is YENEEA. The CDR3 DNA reads as TGTGCCAGCAGCTATAGACTAGCGGGAGTCTCAGATACGCAGTATTTT. Protein product: CASSYRLAGVSDTQYF. Together with reference TRBV11-3 and TRBJ2-3, the CDR3 gives the full variable domain: EAGVVQSPRYKIIEKKQPVAFWCNPISGHNTLYWYLQNLGQGPELLIRYENEEAVDDSQLPKDRFSAERLKGVDSTLKIQPAELGDSAVYLCASSYRLAGVSDTQYFGPGTRLTVL.